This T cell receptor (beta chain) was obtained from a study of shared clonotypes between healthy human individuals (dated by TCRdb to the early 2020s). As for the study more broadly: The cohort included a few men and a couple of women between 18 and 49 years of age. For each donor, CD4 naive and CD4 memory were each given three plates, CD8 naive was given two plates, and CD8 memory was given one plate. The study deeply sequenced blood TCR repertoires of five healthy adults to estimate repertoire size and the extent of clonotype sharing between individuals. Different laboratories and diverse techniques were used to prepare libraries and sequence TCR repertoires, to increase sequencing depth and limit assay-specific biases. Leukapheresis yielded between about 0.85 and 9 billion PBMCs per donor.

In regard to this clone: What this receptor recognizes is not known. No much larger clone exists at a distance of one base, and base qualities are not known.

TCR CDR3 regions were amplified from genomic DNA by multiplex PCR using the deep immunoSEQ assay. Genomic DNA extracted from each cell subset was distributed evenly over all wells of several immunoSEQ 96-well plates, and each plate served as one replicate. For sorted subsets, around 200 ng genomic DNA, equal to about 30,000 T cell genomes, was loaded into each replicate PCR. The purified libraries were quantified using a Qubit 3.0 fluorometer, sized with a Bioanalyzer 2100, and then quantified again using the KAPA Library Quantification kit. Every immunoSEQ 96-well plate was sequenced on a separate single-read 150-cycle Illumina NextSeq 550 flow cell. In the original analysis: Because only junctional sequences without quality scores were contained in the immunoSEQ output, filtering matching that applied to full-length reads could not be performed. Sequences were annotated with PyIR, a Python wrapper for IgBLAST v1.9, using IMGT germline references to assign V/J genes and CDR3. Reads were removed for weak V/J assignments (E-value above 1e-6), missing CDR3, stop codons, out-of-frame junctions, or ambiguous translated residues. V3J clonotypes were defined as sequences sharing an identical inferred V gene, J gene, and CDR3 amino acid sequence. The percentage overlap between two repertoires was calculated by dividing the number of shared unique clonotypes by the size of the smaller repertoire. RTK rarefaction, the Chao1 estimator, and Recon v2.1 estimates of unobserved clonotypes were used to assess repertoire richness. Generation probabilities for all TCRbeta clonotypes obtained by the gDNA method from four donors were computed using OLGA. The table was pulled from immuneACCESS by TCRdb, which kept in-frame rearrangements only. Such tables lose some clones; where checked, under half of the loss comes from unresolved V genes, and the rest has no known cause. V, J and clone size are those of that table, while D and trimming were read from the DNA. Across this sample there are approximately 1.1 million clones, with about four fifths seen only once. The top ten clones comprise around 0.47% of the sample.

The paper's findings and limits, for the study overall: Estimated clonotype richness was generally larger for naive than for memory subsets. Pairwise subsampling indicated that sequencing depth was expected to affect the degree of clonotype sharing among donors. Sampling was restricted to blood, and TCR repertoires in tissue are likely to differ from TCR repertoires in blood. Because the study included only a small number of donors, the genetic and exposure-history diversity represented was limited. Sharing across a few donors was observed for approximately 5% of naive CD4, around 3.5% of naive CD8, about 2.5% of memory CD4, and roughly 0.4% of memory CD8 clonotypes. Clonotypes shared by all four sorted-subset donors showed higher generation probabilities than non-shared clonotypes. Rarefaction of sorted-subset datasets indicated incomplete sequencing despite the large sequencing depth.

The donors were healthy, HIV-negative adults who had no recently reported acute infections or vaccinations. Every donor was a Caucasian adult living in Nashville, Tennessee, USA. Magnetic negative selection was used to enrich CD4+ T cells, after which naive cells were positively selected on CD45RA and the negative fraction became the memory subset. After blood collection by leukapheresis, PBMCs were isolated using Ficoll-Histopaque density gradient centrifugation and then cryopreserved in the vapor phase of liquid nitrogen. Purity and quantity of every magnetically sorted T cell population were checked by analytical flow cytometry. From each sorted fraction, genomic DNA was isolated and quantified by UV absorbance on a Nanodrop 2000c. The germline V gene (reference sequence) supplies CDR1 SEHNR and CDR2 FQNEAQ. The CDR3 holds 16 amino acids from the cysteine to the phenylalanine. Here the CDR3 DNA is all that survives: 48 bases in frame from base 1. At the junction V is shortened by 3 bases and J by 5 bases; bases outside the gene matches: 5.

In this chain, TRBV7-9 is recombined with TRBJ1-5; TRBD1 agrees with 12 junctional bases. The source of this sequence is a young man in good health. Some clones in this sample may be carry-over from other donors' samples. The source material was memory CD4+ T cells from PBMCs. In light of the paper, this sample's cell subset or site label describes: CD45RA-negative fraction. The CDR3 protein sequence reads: CASSLAGTGGYQPQHF. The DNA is TGTGCCAGCAGCTTGGCCGGGACAGGGGGCTATCAGCCCCAGCATTTT.